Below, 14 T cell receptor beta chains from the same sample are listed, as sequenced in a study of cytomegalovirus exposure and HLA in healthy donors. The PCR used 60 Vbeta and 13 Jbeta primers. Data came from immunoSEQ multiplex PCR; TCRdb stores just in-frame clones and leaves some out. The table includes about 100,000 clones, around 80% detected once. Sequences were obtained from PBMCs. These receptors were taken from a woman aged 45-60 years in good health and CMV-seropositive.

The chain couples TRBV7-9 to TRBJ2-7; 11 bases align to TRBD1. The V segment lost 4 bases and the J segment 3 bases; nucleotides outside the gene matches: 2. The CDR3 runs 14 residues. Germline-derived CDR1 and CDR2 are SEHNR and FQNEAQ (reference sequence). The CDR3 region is CASSSGTGGYEQYF. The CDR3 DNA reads TGTGCCAGCAGCTCCGGGACAGGGGGCTACGAGCAGTACTTC.

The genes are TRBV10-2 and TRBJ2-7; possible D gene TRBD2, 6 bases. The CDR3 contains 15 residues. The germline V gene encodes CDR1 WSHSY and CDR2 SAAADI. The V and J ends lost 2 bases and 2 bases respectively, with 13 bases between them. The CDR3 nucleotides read TGCGCCAGCAGTGAGGAGGGGACTGGCACCTACGAGCAGTACTTC. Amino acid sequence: CASSEEGTGTYEQYF.

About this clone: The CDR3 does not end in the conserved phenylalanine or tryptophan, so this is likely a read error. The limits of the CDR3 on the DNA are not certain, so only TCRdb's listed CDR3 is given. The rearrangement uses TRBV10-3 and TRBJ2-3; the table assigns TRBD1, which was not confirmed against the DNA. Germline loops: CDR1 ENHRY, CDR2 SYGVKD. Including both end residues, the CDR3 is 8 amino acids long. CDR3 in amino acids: CAIRRDRG.

CDR3 in amino acids: CASSAGRTSGRAYEQYF. The CDR3, as DNA: TGTGCCAGCAGTGCCGGGAGGACTAGCGGGAGGGCGTACGAGCAGTACTTC. The V call is TRBV25-1, the J call TRBJ2-7; 15 bases map to TRBD2. V lost 4 bases and J lost 4; bases outside the gene matches: 8. This CDR3 is built from 17 residues. Germline V gives CDR1 MGHDK, CDR2 SYGVNS.

The CDR3 sequence is CASSSLRREGPDTQYF. The CDR3 DNA reads TGTGCCAGCAGCTCCCTACGGCGGGAGGGCCCAGATACGCAGTATTTT. The chain uses TRBV11-2 and TRBJ2-3; 9 bases agree with TRBD2. J gave up 4 bases and V 4 bases, and 9 bases lay outside the gene matches. The CDR3 extends over 16 amino acids. Germline CDR1 and CDR2: SGHAT and FQNNGV.

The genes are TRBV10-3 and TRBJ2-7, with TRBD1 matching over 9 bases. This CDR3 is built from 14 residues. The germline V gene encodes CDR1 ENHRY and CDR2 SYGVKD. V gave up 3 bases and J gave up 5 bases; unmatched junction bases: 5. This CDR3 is CAISEKGQGNEQYF. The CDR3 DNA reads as TGTGCCATCAGTGAAAAGGGACAGGGTAACGAGCAGTACTTC.

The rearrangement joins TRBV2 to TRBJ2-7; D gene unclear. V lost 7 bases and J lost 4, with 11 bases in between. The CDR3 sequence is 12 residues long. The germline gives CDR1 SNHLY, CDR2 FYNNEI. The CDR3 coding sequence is TGTGCCAGCATATTTGAGAATTACGAGCAGTACTTC. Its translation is CASIFENYEQYF.

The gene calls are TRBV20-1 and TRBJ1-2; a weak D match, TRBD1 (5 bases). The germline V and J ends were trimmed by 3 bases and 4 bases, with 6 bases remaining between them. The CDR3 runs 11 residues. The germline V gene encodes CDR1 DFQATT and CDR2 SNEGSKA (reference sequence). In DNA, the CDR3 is TGCAGTGCTAGGACAGTCTATGGCTACACCTTC. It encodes CSARTVYGYTF.

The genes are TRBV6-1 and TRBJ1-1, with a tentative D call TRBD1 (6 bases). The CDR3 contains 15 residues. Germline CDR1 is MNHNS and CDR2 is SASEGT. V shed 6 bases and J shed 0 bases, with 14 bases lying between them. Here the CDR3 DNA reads TGTGCCAGCAGAAGGGGGTATGATATGAACACTGAAGCTTTCTTT. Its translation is CASRRGYDMNTEAFF.

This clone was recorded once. CDR3 in amino acids: CASSDSLDPWGYTF. The CDR3 DNA reads as TGTGCCAGCAGCGACTCTCTCGACCCGTGGGGCTACACCTTC. The chain uses TRBV7-9 and TRBJ1-2, with D uncertain. This CDR3 contains 14 residues. V was cut by 5 bases and J by 8 bases, with 18 bases left in between. CDR1 SEHNR and CDR2 FQNEAQ come from the germline V gene (reference sequence).

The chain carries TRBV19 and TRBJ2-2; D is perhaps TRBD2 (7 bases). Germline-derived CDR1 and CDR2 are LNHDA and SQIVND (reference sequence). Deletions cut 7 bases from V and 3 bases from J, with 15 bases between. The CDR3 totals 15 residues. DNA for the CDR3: TGTGCCAGTACTCAACGGGGGGCCCACACCGGGGAGCTGTTTTTT. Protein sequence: CASTQRGAHTGELFF.

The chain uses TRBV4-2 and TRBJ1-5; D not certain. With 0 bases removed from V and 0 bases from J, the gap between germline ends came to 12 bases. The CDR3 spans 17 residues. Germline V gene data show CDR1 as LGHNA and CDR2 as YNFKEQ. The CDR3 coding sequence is TGTGCCAGCAGCCAAGATGGAGCGGGTTATAGCAATCAGCCCCAGCATTTT. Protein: CASSQDGAGYSNQPQHF.

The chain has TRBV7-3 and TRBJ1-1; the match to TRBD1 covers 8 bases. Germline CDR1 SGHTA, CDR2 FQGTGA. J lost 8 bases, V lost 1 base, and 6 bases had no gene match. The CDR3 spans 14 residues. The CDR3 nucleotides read TGTGCCAGCAGCTTAAAGGCGGGACAGGCGGAAGCTTTCTTT. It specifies CASSLKAGQAEAFF.

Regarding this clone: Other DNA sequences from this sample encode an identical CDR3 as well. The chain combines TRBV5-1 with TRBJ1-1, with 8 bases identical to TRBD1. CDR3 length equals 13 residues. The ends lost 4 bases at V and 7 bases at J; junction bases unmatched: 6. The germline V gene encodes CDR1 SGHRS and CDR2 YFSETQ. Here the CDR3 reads CASSLGQGGEAFF. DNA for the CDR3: TGCGCCAGCAGCCTTGGACAGGGTGGTGAAGCTTTCTTT.